This T cell receptor (beta chain) was profiled in a study of T cells after yellow fever vaccination. Findings of the study overall: By day 5 rather than day 15, the secondary response had peaked, though it was weaker.

A 5'RACE template-switching step, the method used to make TCR cDNA, added a universal primer site and UMIs. TCRdb recomputed calls from the 5' RACE reads with MiXCR, one row per CDR3 protein. The table shows 500,000 to 700,000 distinct CDR3 sequences, with approximately 21% occurring only once. About this clonotype itself: What it recognizes is unknown.

V lost 0 bases and J lost 8, with 8 bases in between. The CDR3 contains 13 residues. The germline gives CDR1 MNHEY, CDR2 SMNVEV (reference sequence). The source of this sequence is a man aged 25-40 years who received the YFV17D yellow fever vaccine. The sample was PBMCs, taken 15 days after the yellow fever booster vaccination. This chain uses TRBV27 with TRBJ1-5; D is ambiguous. CDR3 loop: CASSLSRIEPQHF. CDR3 nucleotides: TGTGCCAGCAGTTTATCGAGAATCGAGCCCCAGCATTTT.